The present TCR beta chain was sequenced within a study of shared clonotypes between healthy human individuals. Turning to the study itself: Each donor's CD8 memory used one plate, CD8 naive two, each CD4 subset three.

Per the authors' pipeline: There were no quality scores in the junction-only immunoSEQ sequences, so filtering differed. Some clones are missing from TCRdb's copy, which holds only in-frame ones; the method was immunoSEQ multiplex PCR. V, J and clone size derive from that table, while D and trimming were established from the DNA sequence. The profile shows over 850,000 clones, more than 75% of them singletons. Donors were healthy HIV-negative adults without recently reported acute infections or vaccinations. Germline lookup yields CDR1 MNHEY and CDR2 SVGAGI. This CDR3 spans 15 amino acids. Germline trimming cut 6 bases from V and 3 bases from J; bases unmatched to any gene: 10.

The sample was memory CD4+ T cells from PBMCs. Subset given: CD45RA-negative fraction. The clonotype originates from a man younger than 30 in good health. Some clones in this sample may be carry-over from other donors' samples. V usage is TRBV6-5 and J usage is TRBJ2-7; TRBD1 agrees at 8 bases. For the CDR3, the DNA is TGTGCCAGCAGCCTGACAGGGGTTGATATCTACGAGCAGTACTTC. The encoded protein is CASSLTGVDIYEQYF.